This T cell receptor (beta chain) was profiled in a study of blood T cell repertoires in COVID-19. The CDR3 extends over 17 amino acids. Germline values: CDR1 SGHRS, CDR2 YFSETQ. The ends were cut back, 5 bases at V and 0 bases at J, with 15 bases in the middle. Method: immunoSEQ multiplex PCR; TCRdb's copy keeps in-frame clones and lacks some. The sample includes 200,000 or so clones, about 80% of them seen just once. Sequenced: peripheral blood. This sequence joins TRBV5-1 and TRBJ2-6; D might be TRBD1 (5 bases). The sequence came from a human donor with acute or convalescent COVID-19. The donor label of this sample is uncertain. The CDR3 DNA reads TGCGCCAGCAGTCAGACAGCACTCAGCTCTGGGGCCAACGTCCTGACTTTC. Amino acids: CASSQTALSSGANVLTF. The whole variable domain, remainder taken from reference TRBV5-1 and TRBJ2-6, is KAGVTQTPRYLIKTRGQQVTLSCSPISGHRSVSWYQQTPGQGLQFLFEYFSETQRNKGNFPGRFSGRQFSNSRSEMNVSTLELGDSALYLCASSQTALSSGANVLTFGAGSRLTVL.